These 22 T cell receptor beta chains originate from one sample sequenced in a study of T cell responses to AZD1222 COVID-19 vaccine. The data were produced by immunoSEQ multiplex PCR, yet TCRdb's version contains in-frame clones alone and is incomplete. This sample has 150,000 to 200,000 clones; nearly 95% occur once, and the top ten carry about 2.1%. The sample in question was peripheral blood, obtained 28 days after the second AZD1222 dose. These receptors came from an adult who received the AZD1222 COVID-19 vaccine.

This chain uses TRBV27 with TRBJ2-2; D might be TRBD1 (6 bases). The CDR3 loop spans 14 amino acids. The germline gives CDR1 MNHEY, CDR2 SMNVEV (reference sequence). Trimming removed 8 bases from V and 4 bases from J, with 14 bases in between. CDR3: CASSSGQLTGELFF. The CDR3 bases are TGTGCCAGCTCTTCGGGACAACTCACCGGGGAGCTGTTTTTT.

CDR3 sequence reads: CASSTHREGNQPQHF. CDR3 in DNA: TGTGCCAGCAGCACCCACCGGGAGGGGAATCAGCCCCAGCATTTT. The chain joins TRBV7-9 to TRBJ1-5; perhaps TRBD1 as D (5 bases). Germline V gene data show CDR1 as SEHNR and CDR2 as FQNEAQ (reference sequence). The CDR3 covers 15 residues. V lost 5 bases to trimming and J lost 4 bases, with 15 bases between them. The full variable domain, its missing parts supplied by reference TRBV7-9 and TRBJ1-5, is DTGVSQNPRHKITKRGQNVTFRCDPISEHNRLYWYRQTLGQGPEFLTYFQNEAQLEKSRLLSDRFSAERPKGSFSTLEIQRTEQGDSAMYLCASSTHREGNQPQHFGDGTRLSIL.

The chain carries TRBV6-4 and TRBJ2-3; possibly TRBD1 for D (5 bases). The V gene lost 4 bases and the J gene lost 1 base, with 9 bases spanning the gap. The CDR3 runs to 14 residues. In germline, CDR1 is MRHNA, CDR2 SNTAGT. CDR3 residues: CASSGQGGTDTQYF. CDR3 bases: TGTGCCAGCAGTGGGCAAGGGGGCACAGATACGCAGTATTTT.

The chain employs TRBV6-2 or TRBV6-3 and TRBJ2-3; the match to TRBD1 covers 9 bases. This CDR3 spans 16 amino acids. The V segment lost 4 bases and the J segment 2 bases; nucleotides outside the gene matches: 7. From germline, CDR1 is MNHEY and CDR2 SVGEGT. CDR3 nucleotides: TGTGCCAGCAGTTCTGAGACAGGGGGTAACACAGATACGCAGTATTTT. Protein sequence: CASSSETGGNTDTQYF.

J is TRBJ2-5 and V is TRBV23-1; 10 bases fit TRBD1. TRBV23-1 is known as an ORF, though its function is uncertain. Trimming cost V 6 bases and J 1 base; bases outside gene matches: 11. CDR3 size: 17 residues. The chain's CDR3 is CASSQNGTGVPQETQYF. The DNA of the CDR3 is TGCGCCAGCAGCCAAAACGGGACAGGGGTCCCCCAAGAGACCCAGTACTTC.

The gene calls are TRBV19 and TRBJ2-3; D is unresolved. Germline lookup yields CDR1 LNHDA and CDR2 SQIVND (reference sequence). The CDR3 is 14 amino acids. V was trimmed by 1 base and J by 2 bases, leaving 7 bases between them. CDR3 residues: CASSIVGNTDTQYF. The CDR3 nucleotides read TGTGCCAGTAGTATAGTGGGCAACACAGATACGCAGTATTTT.

The CDR3 protein is CASSQDWGGRVGQPQHF. CDR3 DNA: TGCGCCAGCAGCCAAGATTGGGGAGGGAGGGTCGGTCAGCCCCAGCATTTT. The V call is TRBV4-3, the J call TRBJ1-5, with D hard to call. Germline V CDR1 and CDR2: LGHNA, YSLEER. Trimming stripped 0 bases from V and 6 bases from J, with 18 bases between. The CDR3 has 17 residues.

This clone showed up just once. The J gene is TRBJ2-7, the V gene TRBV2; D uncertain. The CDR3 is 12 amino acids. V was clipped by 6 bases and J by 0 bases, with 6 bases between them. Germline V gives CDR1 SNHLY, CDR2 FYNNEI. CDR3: CASRDVSYEQYF. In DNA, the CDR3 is TGTGCCAGCAGGGACGTCTCCTACGAGCAGTACTTC.

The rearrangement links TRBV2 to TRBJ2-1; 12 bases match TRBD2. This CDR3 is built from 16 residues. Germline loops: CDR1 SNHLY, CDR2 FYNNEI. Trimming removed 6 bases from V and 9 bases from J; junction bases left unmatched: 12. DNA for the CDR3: TGTGCCAGCAGGATAGGGACTAGCGGGCACCCGGGTGAGCAGTTCTTC. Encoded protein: CASRIGTSGHPGEQFF.

CDR3 sequence (DNA): TGTGCCAGCTCACCACGAGGAAAAGGGGGAGGCCAGCCCCAGCATTTT. Amino acids: CASSPRGKGGGQPQHF. The gene calls are TRBV18 and TRBJ1-5, with D possibly TRBD1 on 6 matching bases. Germline-derived CDR1 and CDR2 are KGHSH and LQKENI. The CDR3 sequence is 16 residues long. V lost 1 base and J 7 bases, leaving 17 bases between the germline ends.

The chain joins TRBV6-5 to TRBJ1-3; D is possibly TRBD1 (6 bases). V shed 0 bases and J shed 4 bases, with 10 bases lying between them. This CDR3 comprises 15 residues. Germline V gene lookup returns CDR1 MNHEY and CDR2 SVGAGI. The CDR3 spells CASSYSDRQGNTIYF. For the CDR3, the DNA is TGTGCCAGCAGTTACTCCGACAGGCAGGGAAACACCATATATTTT.

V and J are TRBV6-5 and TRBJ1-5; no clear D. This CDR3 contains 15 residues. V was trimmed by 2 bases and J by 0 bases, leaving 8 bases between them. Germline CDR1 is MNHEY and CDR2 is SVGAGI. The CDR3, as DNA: TGTGCCAGCAGTTACAGTTCACTTAGCAATCAGCCCCAGCATTTT. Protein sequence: CASSYSSLSNQPQHF.

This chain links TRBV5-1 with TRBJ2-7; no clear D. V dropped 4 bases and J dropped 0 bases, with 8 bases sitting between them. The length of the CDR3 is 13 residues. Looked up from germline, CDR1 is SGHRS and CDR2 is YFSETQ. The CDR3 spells CASSEKDSYEQYF. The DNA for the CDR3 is TGCGCCAGCAGCGAGAAAGACTCCTACGAGCAGTACTTC.

The CDR3 DNA is TGTGCCAGCAGCTTGGTTTTCAGGGGTTCCTACGAGCAGTACTTC. As protein: CASSLVFRGSYEQYF. This rearrangement joins TRBV5-4 to TRBJ2-7; D perhaps matches TRBD1 (6 bases). Germline V lookup: CDR1 SGHNT, CDR2 YYREEE (reference sequence). V was trimmed by 0 bases and J by 1 base, leaving 11 bases between them. The length of the CDR3 is 15 residues.

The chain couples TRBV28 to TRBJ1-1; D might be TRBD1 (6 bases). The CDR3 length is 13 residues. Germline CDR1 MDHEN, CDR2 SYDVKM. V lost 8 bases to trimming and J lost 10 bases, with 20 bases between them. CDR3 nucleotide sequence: TGTGCCAGCTCTCAGGGGCAGGAATCTGCAGCTTTCTTT. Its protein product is CASSQGQESAAFF.

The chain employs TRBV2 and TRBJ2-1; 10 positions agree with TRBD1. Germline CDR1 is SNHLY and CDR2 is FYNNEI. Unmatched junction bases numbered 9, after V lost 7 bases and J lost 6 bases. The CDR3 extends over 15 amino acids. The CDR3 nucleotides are TGTGCCAGCACCACTTGGACAGGGGGGATCAATGAGCAGTTCTTC. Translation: CASTTWTGGINEQFF.

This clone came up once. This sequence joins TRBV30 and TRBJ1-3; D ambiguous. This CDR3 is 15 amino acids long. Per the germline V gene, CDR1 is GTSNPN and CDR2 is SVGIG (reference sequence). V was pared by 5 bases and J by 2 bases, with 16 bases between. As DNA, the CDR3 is TGTGCCTGGGCCAGAGGGTTGGTGGCTGGAAACACCATATATTTT. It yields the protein CAWARGLVAGNTIYF.

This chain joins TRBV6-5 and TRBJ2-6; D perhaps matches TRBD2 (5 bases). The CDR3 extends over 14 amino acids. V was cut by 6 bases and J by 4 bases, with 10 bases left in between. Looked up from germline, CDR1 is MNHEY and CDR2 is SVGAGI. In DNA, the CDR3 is TGTGCCAGCAGGAGGGTGGGCGGGGCCAACGTCCTGACTTTC. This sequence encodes CASRRVGGANVLTF.

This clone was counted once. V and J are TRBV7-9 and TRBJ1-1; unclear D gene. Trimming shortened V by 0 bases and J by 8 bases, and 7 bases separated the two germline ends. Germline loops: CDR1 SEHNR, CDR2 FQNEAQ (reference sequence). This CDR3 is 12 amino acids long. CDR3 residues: CASSLAQVEAFF. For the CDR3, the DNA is TGTGCCAGCAGCTTAGCGCAGGTCGAAGCTTTCTTT.

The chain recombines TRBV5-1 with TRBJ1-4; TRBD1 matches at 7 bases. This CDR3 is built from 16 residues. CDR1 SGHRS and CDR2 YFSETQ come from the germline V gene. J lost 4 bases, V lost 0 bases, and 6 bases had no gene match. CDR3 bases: TGCGCCAGCAGCTTGGGAGGGGGCCTCGATAATGAAAAACTGTTTTTT. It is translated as CASSLGGGLDNEKLFF. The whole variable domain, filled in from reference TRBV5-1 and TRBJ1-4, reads KAGVTQTPRYLIKTRGQQVTLSCSPISGHRSVSWYQQTPGQGLQFLFEYFSETQRNKGNFPGRFSGRQFSNSRSEMNVSTLELGDSALYLCASSLGGGLDNEKLFFGSGTQLSVL.

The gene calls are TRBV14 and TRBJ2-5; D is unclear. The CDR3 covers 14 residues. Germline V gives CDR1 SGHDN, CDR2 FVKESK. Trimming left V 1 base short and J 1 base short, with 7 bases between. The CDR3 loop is CASSQVVTQETQYF. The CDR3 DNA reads TGTGCCAGCAGCCAAGTCGTCACCCAAGAGACCCAGTACTTC.

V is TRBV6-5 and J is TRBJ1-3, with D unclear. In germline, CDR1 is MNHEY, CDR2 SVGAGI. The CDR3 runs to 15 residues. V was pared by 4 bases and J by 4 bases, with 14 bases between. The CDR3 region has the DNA TGTGCCAGCAGTTTAAGGCAGCTCTCGGGAAACACCATATATTTT. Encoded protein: CASSLRQLSGNTIYF.